Detailed here is one T cell receptor (beta chain). Antigen specificity is unknown. Generated by immunoSEQ multiplex PCR, the TCRdb table keeps only in-frame clones and is missing some. The repertoire includes approximately 100,000 clones, 93% of them detected once, and around 0.15% sits in the top ten. The data originate from a study of siplizumab effects on memory and regulatory T cells. Findings of the study overall: Unstimulated naive T cells seemed to show more diversity than memory cells did, and they also seemed to be among the major contributors to the alloresponse.

Sequenced sample: non-Treg CD4+ T cells sorted from blood. This sequence was found in a human donor in good health.

The CDR3 DNA reads TGTGCCAGCAGCCCCGCCTCCCCCGATACGCAGTATTTT. Encoded protein: CASSPASPDTQYF. The chain uses TRBV11-2 and TRBJ2-3; D not resolved. Deletions cut 5 bases from V and 6 bases from J, with 12 bases between. CDR1 SGHAT and CDR2 FQNNGV come from the germline V gene. CDR3 length equals 13 residues.